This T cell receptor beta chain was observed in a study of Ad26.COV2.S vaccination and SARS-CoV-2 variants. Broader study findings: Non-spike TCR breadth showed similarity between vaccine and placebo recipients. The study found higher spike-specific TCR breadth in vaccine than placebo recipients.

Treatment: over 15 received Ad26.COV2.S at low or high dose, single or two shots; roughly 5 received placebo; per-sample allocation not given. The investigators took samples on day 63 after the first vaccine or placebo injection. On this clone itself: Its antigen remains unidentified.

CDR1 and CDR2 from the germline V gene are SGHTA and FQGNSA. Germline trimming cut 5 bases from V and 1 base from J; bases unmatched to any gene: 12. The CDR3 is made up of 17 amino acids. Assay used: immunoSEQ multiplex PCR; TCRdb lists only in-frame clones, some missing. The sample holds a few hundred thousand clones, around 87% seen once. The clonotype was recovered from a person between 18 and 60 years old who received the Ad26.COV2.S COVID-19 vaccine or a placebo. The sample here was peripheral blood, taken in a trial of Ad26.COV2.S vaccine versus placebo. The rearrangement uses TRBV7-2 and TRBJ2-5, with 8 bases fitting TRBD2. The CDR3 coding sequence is TGTGCCAGCAGCCCCGGGGGGGCCTCCCCGCCCCAAGAGACCCAGTACTTC. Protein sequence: CASSPGGASPPQETQYF.